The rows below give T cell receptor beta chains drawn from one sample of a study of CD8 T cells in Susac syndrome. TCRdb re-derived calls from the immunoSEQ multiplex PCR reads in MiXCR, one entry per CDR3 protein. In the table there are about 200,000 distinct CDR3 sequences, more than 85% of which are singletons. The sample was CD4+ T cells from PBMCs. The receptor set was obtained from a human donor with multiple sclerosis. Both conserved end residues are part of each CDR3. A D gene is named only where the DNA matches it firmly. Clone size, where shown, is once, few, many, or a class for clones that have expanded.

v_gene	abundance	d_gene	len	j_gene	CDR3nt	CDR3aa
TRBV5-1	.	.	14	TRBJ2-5	TGCGCCAGCAGCTTGGGGGCAGCCCAAGAGACCCAGTACTTC	CASSLGAAQETQYF
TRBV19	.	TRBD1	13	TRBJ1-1	TGTGCCAGTAGTGGGACAGGGAGGACTGAAGCTTTCTTT	CASSGTGRTEAFF
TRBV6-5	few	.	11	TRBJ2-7	TGTGCCACCCGGACAGCCTACGAGCAGTACTTC	CATRTAYEQYF
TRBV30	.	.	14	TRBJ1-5	TGTGCCTGGAGCCCCATAGGACTTGACCAGCCCCAGCATTTT	CAWSPIGLDQPQHF
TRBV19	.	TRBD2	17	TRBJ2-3	TGTGCCAGTAGTCGGGCTAGCGGGGGACGTGTCACAGATACGCAGTATTTT	CASSRASGGRVTDTQYF
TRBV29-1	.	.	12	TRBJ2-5	TGCAGCGTTAGAAACCTCCCCGGGACCCAGTACTTC	CSVRNLPGTQYF
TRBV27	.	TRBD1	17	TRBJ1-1	TGTGCCAGCAGTTTAGGGACAGGGGCCGAAGGGAACACTGAAGCTTTCTTT	CASSLGTGAEGNTEAFF
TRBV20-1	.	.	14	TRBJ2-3	TGCAGTGCCCAATCTAGCGCCCTTACAGATACGCAGTATTTT	CSAQSSALTDTQYF
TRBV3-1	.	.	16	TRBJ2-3	TGTGCCAGCAGCCTCGTTTCAGGGCGGGTAACCGATACGCAGTATTTT	CASSLVSGRVTDTQYF
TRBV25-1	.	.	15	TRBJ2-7	TGTGCCAGCAGTGAATTAAACGGTTACTCCTACGAGCAGTACTTC	CASSELNGYSYEQYF
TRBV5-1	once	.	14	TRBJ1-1	TGCGCCAGCAGCATGACGGGAATGAACACTGAAGCTTTCTTT	CASSMTGMNTEAFF
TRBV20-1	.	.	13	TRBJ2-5	TGCAGTGCCCCATGGGGGCTACGGGAGACCCAGTACTTC	CSAPWGLRETQYF
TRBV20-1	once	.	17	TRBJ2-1	TGCAGTGCTACTCCCCCCGGCCGGGGGCTGACCTACAATGAGCAGTTCTTC	CSATPPGRGLTYNEQFF
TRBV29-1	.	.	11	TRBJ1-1	TGCAGCGTTGTTAGGAACACTGAAGCTTTCTTT	CSVVRNTEAFF
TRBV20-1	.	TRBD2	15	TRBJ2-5	TGCAGTGCTACCAAGACTAGCGGGGTAGGAGAGACCCAGTACTTC	CSATKTSGVGETQYF
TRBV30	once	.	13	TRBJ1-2	TGTGCCTGGAGTCCAGGACCTAACTATGGCTACACCTTC	CAWSPGPNYGYTF
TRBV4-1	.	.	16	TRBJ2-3	TGCGCCAGCAGCCAAGATTATTCCTCTAGCACAGATACGCAGTATTTT	CASSQDYSSSTDTQYF
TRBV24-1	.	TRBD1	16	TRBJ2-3	TGTGCCACCAGTGAGACCGGGACAGGGGGCACAGATACGCAGTATTTT	CATSETGTGGTDTQYF
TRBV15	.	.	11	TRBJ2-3	TGTGCCACCAGGGTGGCAGATACGCAGTATTTT	CATRVADTQYF
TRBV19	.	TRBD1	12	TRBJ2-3	TGTGCCAGTCGAACAGGGGCAGATACGCAGTATTTT	CASRTGADTQYF
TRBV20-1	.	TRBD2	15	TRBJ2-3	TGCAGTGCCCCCCGGACTAGCGGGACCACAGATACGCAGTATTTT	CSAPRTSGTTDTQYF
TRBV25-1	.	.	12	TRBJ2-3	TGTGCCAGCAGGGGGTTGGCAGATACGCAGTATTTT	CASRGLADTQYF
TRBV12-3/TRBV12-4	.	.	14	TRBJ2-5	TGTGCCAGCAGTCCCGGGACGGTCCAAGAGACCCAGTACTTC	CASSPGTVQETQYF
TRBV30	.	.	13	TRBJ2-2	TGTGCCTGGATCGGACACCAGGGCGGGGAGCTGTTTTTT	CAWIGHQGGELFF
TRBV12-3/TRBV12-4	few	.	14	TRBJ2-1	TGTGCCAGCAGTCTCGGGACTGGAAACAATGAGCAGTTCTTC	CASSLGTGNNEQFF
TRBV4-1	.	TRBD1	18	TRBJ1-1	TGCGCCAGCAGCCAGGATATATACTCTCGACAGGGGAACACTGAAGCTTTCTTT	CASSQDIYSRQGNTEAFF
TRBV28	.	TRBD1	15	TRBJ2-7	TGTGCCAGCAACTTACAGGGGACCAGCTCCTACGAGCAGTACTTC	CASNLQGTSSYEQYF
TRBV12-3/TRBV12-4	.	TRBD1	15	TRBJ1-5	TGTGCCAGCAAGAACAGGGGACAGAGCAATCAGCCCCAGCATTTT	CASKNRGQSNQPQHF
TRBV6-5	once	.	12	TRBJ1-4	TGTGCCAGCGGCAAAGGACAGGAAAAACTGTTTTTT	CASGKGQEKLFF
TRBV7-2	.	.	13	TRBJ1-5	TGTGCCAGCAGCTTAGCGGGCGGGGGGCCCCAGCATTTT	CASSLAGGGPQHF
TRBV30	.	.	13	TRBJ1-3	TGTGCCTGGAGTAGGACAGCTGGAAACACCATATATTTT	CAWSRTAGNTIYF
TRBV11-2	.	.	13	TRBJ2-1	TGTGCCAGCAGCTCGGGAAACTACAATGAGCAGTTCTTC	CASSSGNYNEQFF
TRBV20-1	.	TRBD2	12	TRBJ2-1	TGCAGTGCTACGGGACTAGCGCGTGAGCAGTTCTTC	CSATGLAREQFF
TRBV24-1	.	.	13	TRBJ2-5	TGTGCCACCAGTGATTTGACCGGGGAGACCCAGTACTTC	CATSDLTGETQYF
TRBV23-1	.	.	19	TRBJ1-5	TGCGCCAGCAGACCCCACAGGACAACTGACCTCGGGCGTAATCAGCCCCAGCATTTT	CASRPHRTTDLGRNQPQHF
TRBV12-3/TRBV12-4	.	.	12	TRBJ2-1	TGTGCCGCCGCGGTCCCGCCCAATGAGCAGTTCTTC	CAAAVPPNEQFF
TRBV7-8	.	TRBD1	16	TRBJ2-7	TGTGCCAGCAGCTCCTACCGGGACAGAAGGCTGTACGAGCAGTACTTC	CASSSYRDRRLYEQYF
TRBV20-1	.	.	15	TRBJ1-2	TGCAGTGCCCATACTTATCACCCAACTAACTATGGCTACACCTTC	CSAHTYHPTNYGYTF
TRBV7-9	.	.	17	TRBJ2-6	TGTGCCAGCAGTTCCGCCAGGGAACCCACTGGGGCCAACGTCCTGACTTTC	CASSSAREPTGANVLTF
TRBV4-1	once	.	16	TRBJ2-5	TGCGCCAGCAGCCAAGATCCGCCGAATAGCGGCAGGACCCAGTACTTC	CASSQDPPNSGRTQYF
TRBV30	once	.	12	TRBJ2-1	TGTGCCTGGGGGGCCAGGTTCGATGAGCAGTTCTTC	CAWGARFDEQFF
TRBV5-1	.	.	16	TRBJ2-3	TGCGCCAGCAGCTCCGTGCTGGGGGCGAGCACAGATACGCAGTATTTT	CASSSVLGASTDTQYF
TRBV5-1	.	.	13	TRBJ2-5	TGCGCCAGCAGCTTGGCGGTAGAAGAGACCCAGTACTTC	CASSLAVEETQYF
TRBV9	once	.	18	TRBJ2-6	TGTGCCAGCAGCGGATCCCAGCGGGCGGTCTCTGGGGCCAACGTCCTGACTTTC	CASSGSQRAVSGANVLTF
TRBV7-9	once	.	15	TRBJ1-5	TGTGCCAGCAGCTTCGATCTCGGGGGAAATCAGCCCCAGCATTTT	CASSFDLGGNQPQHF